A single sample gave rise to the 23 T cell receptor beta chains below, sequenced in a study of blood T cell repertoires in COVID-19. Here immunoSEQ multiplex PCR was the method, and the copy in TCRdb shows in-frame clones only, minus some. The table shows 40,000 to 50,000 clones, with roughly four fifths occurring only once. Sequencing used peripheral blood. These receptors originate from a man in his forties or fifties with active or convalescent COVID-19.

The chain employs TRBV28 and TRBJ1-2, with D possibly TRBD1 on 6 matching bases. Trimming pared 10 bases from V and 4 bases from J, leaving 16 bases between. The CDR3 spans 13 residues. Looked up from germline, CDR1 is MDHEN and CDR2 is SYDVKM. The CDR3, as DNA: TGTGCCACCGCACAGGGTAAAGGCTATGGCTACACCTTC. This codes for CATAQGKGYGYTF.

This chain connects TRBV10-3 to TRBJ2-2; no clear D gene. Germline V gives CDR1 ENHRY, CDR2 SYGVKD. This CDR3 spans 12 amino acids. V was shortened by 4 bases and J by 6 bases, with 6 bases between the two germline ends. CDR3 DNA sequence: TGTGCCATCAGTGCGGTCGCCGGGGAGCTGTTTTTT. It yields the protein CAISAVAGELFF.

V gene TRBV28 combines with J gene TRBJ2-7; TRBD1 agrees at 8 bases. Germline V gene sequence: CDR1 MDHEN, CDR2 SYDVKM. V lost 6 bases to trimming and J lost 6 bases; unmatched junction nucleotides: 4. This CDR3 has 12 residues. In DNA form, the CDR3 reads TGTGCCAGCAGCTGGACAGGGTCCGAGCAGTACTTC. It encodes CASSWTGSEQYF.

This chain joins TRBV24-1 and TRBJ2-5; D is perhaps TRBD1 (5 bases). Germline assignment: CDR1 KGHDR and CDR2 SFDVKD. The V gene lost 4 bases and the J gene lost 2 bases, with 10 bases spanning the gap. CDR3 length: 14 residues. CDR3 residues: CATSDPTDQETQYF. In DNA form, the CDR3 reads TGTGCCACCAGTGACCCGACAGATCAAGAGACCCAGTACTTC.

The CDR3 region has the DNA TGTGCCTGGAGTGTACCTTCGGGGAATAATTCACCCCTCCACTTT. It specifies CAWSVPSGNNSPLHF. The genes are TRBV30 and TRBJ1-6; D remains unclear. Germline V gene sequence: CDR1 GTSNPN, CDR2 SVGIG (reference sequence). This CDR3 contains 15 residues. V was clipped by 0 bases and J by 5 bases, with 11 bases between them. Drawing the rest from reference TRBV30 and TRBJ1-6, the complete variable domain is SQTIHQWPATLVQPVGSPLSLECTVEGTSNPNLYWYRQAAGRGLQLLFYSVGIGQISSEVPQNLSASRPQDRQFILSSKKLLLSDSGFYLCAWSVPSGNNSPLHFGNGTRLTVT.

This clone was found a few times. The J gene is TRBJ1-6, the V gene TRBV30, with D perhaps TRBD1 (5 bases). CDR1 and CDR2 from the germline V gene are GTSNPN and SVGIG (reference sequence). This CDR3 comprises 14 residues. V was cut by 3 bases and J by 7 bases, with 13 bases left in between. The CDR3 region has the DNA TGTGCCTGGAGGAGGGACGGAGGGAATTCACCCCTCCACTTT. Translation: CAWRRDGGNSPLHF.

This clone was recorded at least ten times. The chain links TRBV3-1 (or the pseudogene TRBV3-2) to TRBJ1-2; D perhaps matches TRBD1 (6 bases). This CDR3 spans 15 amino acids. V was trimmed by 1 base and J by 4 bases, leaving 13 bases between them. Germline-derived CDR1 and CDR2 are LGHDT and YNNKEL (reference sequence). This CDR3 reads CASSQGSGGIYGYTF. The CDR3 nucleotides read TGTGCCAGCAGCCAAGGGAGCGGGGGCATCTATGGCTACACCTTC.

V and J are TRBV6-5 and TRBJ1-2, with 7 bases identical to TRBD1. The CDR3 is 14 amino acids. Germline V gene lookup returns CDR1 MNHEY and CDR2 SVGAGI. V was pared by 8 bases and J by 8 bases, with 14 bases of the junction left unmatched. For the CDR3, the DNA is TGTGCCAGCGCCTTACGAACAGGGGCGGGCGGCTACACCTTC. It codes for CASALRTGAGGYTF.

Concerning this clone itself: This CDR3 is also generated by other DNA sequences in the sample. This chain uses TRBV9 with TRBJ1-3, with 7 bases that match TRBD1. Germline-derived CDR1 and CDR2 are SGDLS and YYNGEE. The trim removed 0 bases at V and 3 bases at J, leaving 0 bases unmatched. This CDR3 contains 14 residues. The CDR3 here is CASSVGQGGNTIYF. The CDR3 DNA reads TGTGCCAGCAGCGTAGGACAGGGTGGAAACACCATATATTTT.

The V call is TRBV24-1, the J call TRBJ2-7; D might be TRBD2 (7 bases). The germline CDR1 and CDR2 sequences are KGHDR and SFDVKD. CDR3 length: 15 residues. Trimming pared 3 bases from V and 5 bases from J, leaving 16 bases between. This chain's CDR3 is CATSDIGGDPHEQYF. The CDR3 region has the DNA TGTGCCACCAGTGATATAGGGGGGGATCCGCACGAGCAGTACTTC.

The chain has TRBV2 and TRBJ2-3; 7 bases map to TRBD1. The germline V gene has CDR1 SNHLY and CDR2 FYNNEI. This CDR3 spans 14 amino acids. V dropped 6 bases and J dropped 3; count of bases not matched to a gene: 6. CDR3 sequence (DNA): TGTGCCAGCAGCTACAGGGGATTAACAGATACGCAGTATTTT. It encodes CASSYRGLTDTQYF.

This clone was counted only a few times. The CDR3 reads CASRRQAENEQFF. The CDR3, as DNA: TGTGCCAGCAGACGGCAGGCCGAAAATGAGCAGTTCTTC. The genes are TRBV7-3 and TRBJ2-1; D ambiguous. CDR1 is SGHTA, CDR2 FQGTGA, per germline. This CDR3 is built from 13 residues. Trimming removed 6 bases from V and 7 bases from J, with 13 bases in between.

The chain joins TRBV5-6 to TRBJ1-2; TRBD1 matches 7 bases. Germline CDR1 reads SGHDT; CDR2 reads YYEEEE. J gave up 6 bases and V 0 bases, and 2 bases lay outside the gene matches. The CDR3 contains 13 residues. The CDR3 nucleotides are TGTGCCAGCAGCTTGGACAGGGGAAATGGCTACACCTTC. It translates to CASSLDRGNGYTF.

The chain joins TRBV24-1 to TRBJ2-7, with TRBD2 matching over 7 bases. Unmatched junction bases numbered 4, after V lost 10 bases and J lost 2 bases. Germline V lookup: CDR1 KGHDR, CDR2 SFDVKD. The CDR3 length is 12 residues. CDR3 protein: CATAGLPYEQYF. The CDR3, as DNA: TGTGCCACTGCGGGACTACCCTACGAGCAGTACTTC.

The chain joins TRBV7-2 to TRBJ2-1; no clear D. The germline CDR1 and CDR2 sequences are SGHTA and FQGNSA. With 5 bases removed from V and 5 bases from J, the gap between germline ends came to 4 bases. The CDR3 loop spans 11 amino acids. Written as DNA, the CDR3 is TGTGCCAGCAGCCAGGACAATGAGCAGTTCTTC. It is translated as CASSQDNEQFF.

V is TRBV6-5 and J is TRBJ1-2; possible D gene TRBD1, 6 bases. Germline V CDR1 and CDR2: MNHEY, SVGAGI. The V gene lost 6 bases and the J gene lost 6 bases, with 11 bases spanning the gap. CDR3 length equals 12 residues. CDR3 residues: CASRGGRHGYTF. The CDR3 DNA follows: TGTGCCAGCAGGGGGGGGCGGCATGGCTACACCTTC.

The rearrangement joins TRBV28 to TRBJ1-5, with D unresolved. The germline CDR1 and CDR2 sequences are MDHEN and SYDVKM. The CDR3 consists of 9 residues. The DNA for the CDR3 is TGTGCTCCTATACAGCCCCAGCATTTT. It encodes CAPIQPQHF.

CDR3 DNA sequence: TGTGCCACCCTAGGACAGAAAGGATCACCCCTCCACTTT. Translating it yields CATLGQKGSPLHF. The chain carries TRBV28 and TRBJ1-6; possibly TRBD1 for D (6 bases). Germline V CDR1 and CDR2: MDHEN, SYDVKM. V was clipped by 10 bases and J by 10 bases, with 17 bases between them. The CDR3 is made up of 13 amino acids.

The chain combines TRBV28 with TRBJ2-5, with 8 bases lining up with TRBD2. J lost 4 bases, V lost 8 bases, and 15 bases had no gene match. Germline V gene sequence: CDR1 MDHEN, CDR2 SYDVKM. This CDR3 is 16 amino acids long. The CDR3 DNA reads TGTGCCAGCTTTAGCGGGACCGGCCCAATCGGAGAGACCCAGTACTTC. This translates into CASFSGTGPIGETQYF.

The chain combines TRBV7-2 with TRBJ2-5, with TRBD2 matching over 11 bases. Germline lookup yields CDR1 SGHTA and CDR2 FQGNSA. With V trimmed by 0 bases and J by 5 bases, 8 bases remained unmatched. The CDR3 runs 17 residues. For the CDR3, the DNA is TGTGCCAGCAGCTTAGCTACTAGCGGGGGAGAAAGGGAGACCCAGTACTTC. Translation gives CASSLATSGGERETQYF.

The genes are TRBV14 and TRBJ2-7; D is ambiguous. Germline V lookup: CDR1 SGHDN, CDR2 FVKESK. The V end was cut by 5 bases, the J end by 4 bases, with 6 bases between. This CDR3 contains 11 residues. CDR3 bases: TGTGCCAGCAGCTTCCAATACGAGCAGTACTTC. Protein product: CASSFQYEQYF. The full variable domain, with the rest looked up from reference TRBV14 and TRBJ2-7, is EAGVTQFPSHSVIEKGQTVTLRCDPISGHDNLYWYRRVMGKEIKFLLHFVKESKQDESGMPNNRFLAERTGGTYSTLKVQPAELEDSGVYFCASSFQYEQYFGPGTRLTVT.

The sample holds a few counts of this clone. The chain joins TRBV2 to TRBJ1-1; 7 nucleotides agree with TRBD1. Trimming cost V 6 bases and J 1 base; bases outside gene matches: 8. The CDR3 consists of 15 residues. Germline loops: CDR1 SNHLY, CDR2 FYNNEI. CDR3 DNA: TGTGCCAGCAGCCTTAGTCCAGGGGGGAACACTGAAGCTTTCTTT. It encodes CASSLSPGGNTEAFF.

The rearrangement joins TRBV30 to TRBJ2-4; TRBD1 aligns across 7 bases. With V trimmed by 3 bases and J by 0 bases, 8 bases remained unmatched. The CDR3 contains 16 residues. Germline V gene data show CDR1 as GTSNPN and CDR2 as SVGIG (reference sequence). CDR3 residues: CAWSHRQGLAKNIQYF. The CDR3 region has the DNA TGTGCCTGGAGCCATCGACAGGGCCTAGCCAAAAACATTCAGTACTTC.